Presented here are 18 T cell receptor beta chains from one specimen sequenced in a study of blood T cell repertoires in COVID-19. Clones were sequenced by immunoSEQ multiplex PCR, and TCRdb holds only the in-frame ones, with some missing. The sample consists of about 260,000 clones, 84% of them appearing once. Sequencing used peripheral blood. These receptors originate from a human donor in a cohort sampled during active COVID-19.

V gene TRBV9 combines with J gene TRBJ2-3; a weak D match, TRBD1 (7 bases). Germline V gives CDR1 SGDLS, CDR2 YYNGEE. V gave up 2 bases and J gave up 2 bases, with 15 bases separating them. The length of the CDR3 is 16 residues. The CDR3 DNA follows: TGTGCCAGCAGCGTGAGCAGGGGGGACCCCACAGATACGCAGTATTTT. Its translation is CASSVSRGDPTDTQYF.

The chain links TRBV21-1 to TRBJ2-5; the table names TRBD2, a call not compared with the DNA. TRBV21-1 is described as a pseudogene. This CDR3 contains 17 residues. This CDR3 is CASSNRSGSNGSETQYF. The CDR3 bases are TGTGCCAGCAGCAACCGTAGCGGGAGTAACGGTAGCGAGACCCAGTACTTC.

CDR3 residues: CASSPDGASGDLTYEQYF. The CDR3 DNA follows: TGTGCCAGCAGTCCGGACGGGGCTAGCGGGGATCTGACATACGAGCAGTACTTC. The chain is built from TRBV3-1 (or the pseudogene TRBV3-2) and TRBJ2-7, with 9 positions matching TRBD2. Per germline, CDR1 LGHDT and CDR2 YNNKEL (reference sequence). The J segment lost 4 bases and the V segment lost 6 bases, leaving 19 bases of the junction unmatched. This CDR3 has 18 residues.

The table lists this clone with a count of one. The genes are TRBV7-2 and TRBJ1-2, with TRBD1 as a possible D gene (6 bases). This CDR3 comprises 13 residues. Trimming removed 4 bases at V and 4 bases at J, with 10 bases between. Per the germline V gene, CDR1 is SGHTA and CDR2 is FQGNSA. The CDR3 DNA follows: TGTGCCAGCAGCTCCGACAGGACCTATGGCTACACCTTC. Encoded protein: CASSSDRTYGYTF.

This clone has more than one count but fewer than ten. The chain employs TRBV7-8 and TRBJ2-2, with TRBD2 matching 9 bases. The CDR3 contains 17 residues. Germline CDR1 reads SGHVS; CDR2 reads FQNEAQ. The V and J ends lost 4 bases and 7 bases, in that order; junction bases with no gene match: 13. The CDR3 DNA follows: TGTGCCAGCAGCTCCCTCCGGATAGCGGGGGAGGGCGGGGAGCTGTTTTTT. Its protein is CASSSLRIAGEGGELFF.

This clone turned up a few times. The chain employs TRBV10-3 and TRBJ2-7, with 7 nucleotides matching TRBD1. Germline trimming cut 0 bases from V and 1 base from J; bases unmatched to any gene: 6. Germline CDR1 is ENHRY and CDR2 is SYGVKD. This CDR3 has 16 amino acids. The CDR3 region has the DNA TGTGCCATCAGTGAGTCAAAGGGGGCCTCGTCCTACGAGCAGTACTTC. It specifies CAISESKGASSYEQYF.

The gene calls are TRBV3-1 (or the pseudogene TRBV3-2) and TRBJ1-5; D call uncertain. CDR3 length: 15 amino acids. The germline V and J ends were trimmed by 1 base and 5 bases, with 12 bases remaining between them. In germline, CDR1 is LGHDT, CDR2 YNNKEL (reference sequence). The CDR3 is CASSQVHTGDQPQHF. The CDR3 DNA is TGTGCCAGCAGCCAAGTTCACACCGGGGATCAGCCCCAGCATTTT.

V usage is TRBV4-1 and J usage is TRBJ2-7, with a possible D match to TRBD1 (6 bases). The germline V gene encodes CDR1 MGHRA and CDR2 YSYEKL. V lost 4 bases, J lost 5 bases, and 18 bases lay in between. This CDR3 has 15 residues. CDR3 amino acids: CASSPGGRGIHEQYF. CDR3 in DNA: TGCGCCAGCAGCCCTGGGGGCAGGGGTATCCACGAGCAGTACTTC.

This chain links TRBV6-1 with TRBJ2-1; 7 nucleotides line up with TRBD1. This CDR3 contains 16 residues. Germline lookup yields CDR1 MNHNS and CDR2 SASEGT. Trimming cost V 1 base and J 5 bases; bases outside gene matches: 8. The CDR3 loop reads CASSEDGRGTHNEQFF. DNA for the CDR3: TGTGCCAGCAGTGAAGATGGCAGGGGGACCCACAATGAGCAGTTCTTC.

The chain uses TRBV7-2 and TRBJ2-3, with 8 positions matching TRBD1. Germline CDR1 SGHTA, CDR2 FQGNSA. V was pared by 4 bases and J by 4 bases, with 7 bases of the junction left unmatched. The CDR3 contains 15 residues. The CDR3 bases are TGTGCCAGCAGCTCCGCCCAGGGGGCAGCAGATACGCAGTATTTT. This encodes CASSSAQGAADTQYF.

Written as DNA, the CDR3 is TGTGCCACCAGCCTCGAAACCGGTGAGCAGTTCTTC. This sequence encodes CATSLETGEQFF. The V call is TRBV15, the J call TRBJ2-1; D not certain. The CDR3 covers 12 residues. Germline-derived CDR1 and CDR2 are LNHNV and YYDKDF (reference sequence). Deletions cut 5 bases from V and 9 bases from J, with 11 bases between.

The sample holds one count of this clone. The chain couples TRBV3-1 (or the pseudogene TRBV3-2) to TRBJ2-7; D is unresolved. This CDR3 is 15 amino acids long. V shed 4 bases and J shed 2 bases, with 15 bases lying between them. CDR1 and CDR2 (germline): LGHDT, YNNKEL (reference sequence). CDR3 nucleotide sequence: TGTGCCAGCAGCCGGGTTCGGAGCTCTACCTACGAGCAGTACTTC. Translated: CASSRVRSSTYEQYF.

In DNA form, the CDR3 reads TGTGCCAGCAGCTTGGGTCGGTCGGGAATAAGTAGTGGCTACACCTTC. Its translation is CASSLGRSGISSGYTF. V is TRBV5-4 and J is TRBJ1-2; D is unresolved. Germline loops: CDR1 SGHNT, CDR2 YYREEE (reference sequence). The CDR3 contains 16 residues. Between the trimmed V and J ends, which lost 0 bases and 7 bases, there was a span of 19 bases. The full variable domain, in which reference TRBV5-4 and TRBJ1-2 provide the parts outside the CDR3, is ETGVTQSPTHLIKTRGQQVTLRCSSQSGHNTVSWYQQALGQGPQFIFQYYREEENGRGNFPPRFSGLQFPNYSSELNVNALELDDSALYLCASSLGRSGISSGYTFGSGTRLTVV.

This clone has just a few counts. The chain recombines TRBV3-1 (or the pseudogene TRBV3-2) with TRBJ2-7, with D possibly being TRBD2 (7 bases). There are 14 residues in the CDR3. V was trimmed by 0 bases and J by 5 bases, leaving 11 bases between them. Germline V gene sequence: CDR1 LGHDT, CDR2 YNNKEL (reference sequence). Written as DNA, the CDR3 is TGTGCCAGCAGCCAAGAAGGGGGAGGGCACGAGCAGTACTTC. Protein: CASSQEGGGHEQYF.

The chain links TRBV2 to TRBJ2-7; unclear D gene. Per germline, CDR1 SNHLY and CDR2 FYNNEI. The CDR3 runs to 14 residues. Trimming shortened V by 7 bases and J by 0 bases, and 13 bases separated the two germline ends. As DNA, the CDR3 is TGTGCCAGCACGGCAAGAGGAGTCTCCTACGAGCAGTACTTC. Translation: CASTARGVSYEQYF.

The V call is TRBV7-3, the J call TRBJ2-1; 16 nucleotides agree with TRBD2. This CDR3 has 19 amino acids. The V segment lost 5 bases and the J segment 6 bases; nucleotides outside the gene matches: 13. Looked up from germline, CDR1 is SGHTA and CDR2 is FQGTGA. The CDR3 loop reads CASSPQIGTSGRAVNEQFF. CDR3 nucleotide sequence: TGTGCCAGCAGCCCCCAGATCGGGACTAGCGGGAGGGCCGTCAATGAGCAGTTCTTC.

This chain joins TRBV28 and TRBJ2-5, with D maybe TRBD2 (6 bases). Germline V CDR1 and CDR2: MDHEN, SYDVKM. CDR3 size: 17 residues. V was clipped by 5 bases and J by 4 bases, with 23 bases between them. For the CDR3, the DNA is TGTGCCAGCAGTCTCGGTGTCACTAGCCATGGTCGAGAGACCCAGTACTTC. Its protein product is CASSLGVTSHGRETQYF.

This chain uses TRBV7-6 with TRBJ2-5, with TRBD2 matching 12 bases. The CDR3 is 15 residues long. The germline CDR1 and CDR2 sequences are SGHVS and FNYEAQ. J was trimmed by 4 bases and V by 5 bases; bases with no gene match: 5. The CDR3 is CASSPLAGGPETQYF. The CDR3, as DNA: TGTGCCAGCAGCCCCCTAGCGGGGGGGCCAGAGACCCAGTACTTC. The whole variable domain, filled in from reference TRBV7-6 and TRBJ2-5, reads GAGVSQSPRYKVTKRGQDVALRCDPISGHVSLYWYRQALGQGPEFLTYFNYEAQQDKSGLPNDRFSAERPEGSISTLTIQRTEQRDSAMYRCASSPLAGGPETQYFGPGTRLLVL.